This T cell receptor (beta chain) came from a study of blood T cells in healthy people across ages. Overall study results and limits: Long-lived and aged donors differed, with more naive CD4+ cells and higher diversity in the long-lived. Estimates based on one million T cells were treated as lower bounds.

Many counts were recorded for this clonotype. Its specificity is unknown. Extraction yielded at least 6 micrograms of total RNA per sample. Sample-barcoded 5' priming and a J-beta primer mix drove a second PCR of 7 to 11 cycles. The template-switch adaptor, which had 12 random nucleotides, put a tag on each cDNA molecule. TCRdb passed the 5' RACE reads through MiXCR, listing each CDR3 protein once. This sample has a few hundred thousand distinct CDR3 sequences, with roughly a quarter found just once. The V gene lost 0 bases and the J gene lost 7 bases, with 6 bases spanning the gap. Per the germline V gene, CDR1 is DFQATT and CDR2 is SNEGSKA (reference sequence). The CDR3 has 12 amino acids.

Sequenced: blood. The chain carries TRBV20-1 and TRBJ1-4, with D hard to call. The clonotype comes from a woman in her 70s in good health. This chain's CDR3 is CSARDRREKLFF. For the CDR3, the DNA is TGCAGTGCTAGAGATAGGCGTGAAAAACTGTTTTTT.